The 12 T cell receptor beta chains presented below share a single source sample, sequenced in a study of shared clonotypes between healthy human individuals. The method was immunoSEQ multiplex PCR; TCRdb's version includes in-frame clones alone and lacks a portion of them. The table includes about 2,500,000 clones, 85% to 95% detected once. Input material: naive CD4+ T cells sorted from blood. As to subset: CD45RA+ positively selected. These receptors all stem from a man aged 18 to 29 in good health.

In nucleotides, the CDR3 is TGTGCCAGCAGTGATCGGCAGATCTATGGCTACACCTTC. Amino acid sequence: CASSDRQIYGYTF. J is TRBJ1-2 and V is TRBV2; D gene ambiguous. CDR1 is SNHLY, CDR2 FYNNEI, per germline. The V and J ends lost 3 bases and 4 bases respectively, with 9 bases between them. The CDR3 loop spans 13 amino acids.

The chain combines TRBV28 with TRBJ1-5, with D perhaps matching TRBD1 (5 bases). The CDR3 covers 15 residues. V lost 3 bases and J lost 5, with 14 bases in between. CDR1 and CDR2 (germline): MDHEN, SYDVKM. CDR3 DNA: TGTGCCAGCAGTTTTACTACAGTAGGGGATCAGCCCCAGCATTTT. Amino acid sequence: CASSFTTVGDQPQHF.

Regarding this clone: The identical CDR3 is also encoded by other nucleotide sequences in the sample. The chain is built from TRBV18 and TRBJ2-2, with D perhaps given as TRBD1 or TRBD2 (5 bases each). CDR1 KGHSH and CDR2 LQKENI come from the germline V gene. Between the trimmed V and J ends, which lost 3 bases and 1 base, there was a span of 12 bases. CDR3 length equals 16 residues. The CDR3 DNA is TGTGCCAGCTCACCCCAGGGACCAAGGAACACCGGGGAGCTGTTTTTT. The encoded protein is CASSPQGPRNTGELFF.

This clone was detected only once. This rearrangement joins TRBV6-7 to TRBJ1-3, with no clear D. TRBV6-7 is filed as an ORF, its function uncertain. The V end lost 0 bases, the J end lost 9 bases, and 15 bases lay between the germline ends. The CDR3 is made up of 15 amino acids. The CDR3 DNA reads TGTGCCAGCAGTTACTCGAAGTGGACTCGAATCACCATATATTTT. Its protein is CASSYSKWTRITIYF.

A note on this clone: At the DNA level, this CDR3 is encoded by other sequences in the same sample as well. CDR3 loop: CASSLALAGDTQYF. In DNA, the CDR3 is TGCGCCAGCAGCTTGGCCCTAGCGGGAGATACGCAGTATTTT. The rearrangement joins TRBV5-1 to TRBJ2-3; 8 bases are shared with TRBD2. With V trimmed by 0 bases and J by 5 bases, 2 bases remained unmatched. Germline assignment: CDR1 SGHRS and CDR2 YFSETQ. The CDR3 runs 14 residues.

This sequence joins TRBV14 and TRBJ2-1, with D perhaps being TRBD1 or TRBD2 (5 bases each). CDR1 is SGHDN, CDR2 FVKESK, per germline. The CDR3 loop spans 14 amino acids. Trimming took off 4 bases at V and 4 bases at J, with 11 bases between the two ends. The CDR3 DNA is TGTGCCAGCAGCCCCGCCTGGGGGTACAATGAGCAGTTCTTC. Protein product: CASSPAWGYNEQFF.

On this clone itself: Other DNA sequences from this sample encode an identical CDR3 as well. This chain links TRBV5-1 with TRBJ2-7; TRBD1 matches at 10 bases. This CDR3 contains 15 residues. Losses at the gene ends were 2 bases for V and 2 bases for J; bases not matched to a gene: 4. CDR1 is SGHRS, CDR2 YFSETQ, per germline. As DNA, the CDR3 is TGCGCCAGCAGCTTAGACGGACAGGGGGCCTACGAGCAGTACTTC. Protein sequence: CASSLDGQGAYEQYF.

Concerning this clone: This CDR3 is also generated by other DNA sequences in the sample. The V gene is TRBV30, the J gene TRBJ2-1; no definite D call. V was pared by 1 base and J by 6 bases, with 4 bases between. CDR1 and CDR2 (germline): GTSNPN, SVGIG (reference sequence). This CDR3 region has 11 residues. The CDR3 is CAWSGGNEQFF. CDR3 nucleotide sequence: TGTGCCTGGAGTGGGGGCAATGAGCAGTTCTTC.

The chain couples TRBV29-1 to TRBJ1-2, with D hard to call. V dropped 7 bases and J dropped 6 bases, with 21 bases sitting between them. There are 14 residues in the CDR3. Germline lookup yields CDR1 SQVTM and CDR2 ANQGSEA. CDR3 sequence: CSAGPGEWEDGYTF. The CDR3 region has the DNA TGCAGCGCCGGGCCGGGAGAGTGGGAAGATGGCTACACCTTC.

V usage is TRBV7-9 and J usage is TRBJ2-7; TRBD1 agrees at 9 bases. Germline-derived CDR1 and CDR2 are SEHNR and FQNEAQ (reference sequence). V lost 5 bases and J lost 6; bases outside the gene matches: 14. There are 16 residues in the CDR3. The CDR3: CASSALYLGQGSEQYF. CDR3 DNA: TGTGCCAGCAGCGCCCTATACCTGGGACAGGGCAGCGAGCAGTACTTC.

V gene TRBV28 combines with J gene TRBJ2-7; TRBD2 aligns across 8 bases. This CDR3 has 15 residues. Unmatched junction bases numbered 7, after V lost 5 bases and J lost 1 base. The germline gives CDR1 MDHEN, CDR2 SYDVKM. CDR3 sequence: CASSGSGIPSYEQYF. The CDR3 nucleotides read TGTGCCAGCAGTGGTAGCGGGATTCCTTCCTACGAGCAGTACTTC.

The chain employs TRBV18 and TRBJ2-7; TRBD1 is a possible D gene (5 bases). The germline CDR1 and CDR2 sequences are KGHSH and LQKENI. Between the trimmed V and J ends, which lost 3 bases and 2 bases, there was a span of 14 bases. This CDR3 has 15 residues. The CDR3 region has the DNA TGTGCCAGCTCACCGGGCCAGCAGGGCCCCTACGAGCAGTACTTC. Encoded protein: CASSPGQQGPYEQYF.